The 27 T cell receptor beta chains below come from one sample, sequenced in a study of cytomegalovirus exposure and HLA in healthy donors (dated 2017 in TCRdb). Receptor amplification or capture employed the immunoSEQ multiplex PCR assay. A mixture of 60 forward primers for TCR Vbeta segments and 13 reverse primers for TCR Jbeta segments was used in the multiplex PCR. TCRdb holds this immuneACCESS table with in-frame rearrangements only. Some clones are missing; in checked studies, unresolved V genes explain under half, and the rest has no known cause. The sample table lists approximately 97,000 clones, 81% of them with a count of one. More than 4.5% of the sample belongs to the ten largest clones. Sequencing was carried out using PBMCs. These TCRs come from a man aged 40-50 years in good health and CMV-seropositive.

This sequence joins TRBV29-1 and TRBJ1-1; 7 bases are shared with TRBD1. Germline CDR1 reads SQVTM; CDR2 reads ANQGSEA. There are 14 residues in the CDR3. Losses at the gene ends were 1 base for V and 5 bases for J; bases not matched to a gene: 7. CDR3 bases: TGCAGCGTTGAAGGCAGCAGGGGGGCGACTGAAGCTTTCTTT. Its translation: CSVEGSRGATEAFF. Looking up the rest from reference TRBV29-1 and TRBJ1-1 gives the full variable domain: SAVISQKPSRDICQRGTSLTIQCQVDSQVTMMFWYRQQPGQSLTLIATANQGSEATYESGFVIDKFPISRPNLTFSTLTVSNMSPEDSSIYLCSVEGSRGATEAFFGQGTRLTVV.

The J gene is TRBJ2-7, the V gene TRBV7-2; the match to TRBD2 covers 8 bases. Unmatched junction bases numbered 5, after V lost 5 bases and J lost 2 bases. This CDR3 spans 14 amino acids. Germline lookup yields CDR1 SGHTA and CDR2 FQGNSA. The CDR3 protein is CASSATSVPYEQYF. The CDR3 nucleotides are TGTGCCAGCAGCGCGACTAGCGTCCCCTACGAGCAGTACTTC.

The chain couples TRBV18 to TRBJ2-1; the D gene is possibly TRBD2 (6 bases). Germline-derived CDR1 and CDR2 are KGHSH and LQKENI. V was shortened by 5 bases and J by 9 bases, with 11 bases between the two germline ends. CDR3 size: 12 residues. In DNA, the CDR3 is TGTGCCAGCTCAACGGCGGGAACTGAGCAGTTCTTC. Its translation is CASSTAGTEQFF. Full variable domain (outside the CDR3, taken from reference TRBV18 and TRBJ2-1): NAGVMQNPRHLVRRRGQEARLRCSPMKGHSHVYWYRQLPEEGLKFMVYLQKENIIDESGMPKERFSAEFPKEGPSILRIQQVVRGDSAAYFCASSTAGTEQFFGPGTRLTVL.

The V gene is TRBV5-1, the J gene TRBJ2-2; tentative D call: TRBD2 (7 bases). Germline lookup yields CDR1 SGHRS and CDR2 YFSETQ. The CDR3 length is 16 residues. V was cut by 1 base and J by 2 bases, with 12 bases left in between. Here the CDR3 reads CASSLYGGANTGELFF. CDR3 nucleotide sequence: TGCGCCAGCAGCTTGTATGGGGGGGCAAACACCGGGGAGCTGTTTTTT.

The chain combines TRBV30 with TRBJ1-1; D ambiguous. The CDR3 covers 13 residues. Germline V gene data show CDR1 as GTSNPN and CDR2 as SVGIG (reference sequence). V was clipped by 7 bases and J by 2 bases, with 14 bases between them. DNA of the CDR3: TGTGCCTCCCTCTCCTTCTCCAACACTGAAGCTTTCTTT. This translates into CASLSFSNTEAFF.

V gene TRBV27 combines with J gene TRBJ2-7, with D maybe TRBD2 (5 bases). The germline gives CDR1 MNHEY, CDR2 SMNVEV (reference sequence). The CDR3 is 13 amino acids. The V end was cut by 7 bases, the J end by 1 base, with 11 bases between. In DNA, the CDR3 is TGTGCCAGCACCCCAACGGGGTCCTACGAGCAGTACTTC. Translation: CASTPTGSYEQYF.

The J gene is TRBJ1-4, the V gene TRBV28, with D unclear. This CDR3 region has 14 residues. The V gene lost 7 bases and the J gene lost 2 bases, with 11 bases spanning the gap. Germline V gene lookup returns CDR1 MDHEN and CDR2 SYDVKM. The CDR3 bases are TGTGCCAGCAATCTGGGAGGCACTAATGAAAAACTGTTTTTT. Translation: CASNLGGTNEKLFF.

This sequence joins TRBV19 and TRBJ1-1; no definite D call. V shed 9 bases and J shed 1 base, with 12 bases lying between them. This CDR3 is built from 13 residues. Germline CDR1 reads LNHDA; CDR2 reads SQIVND (reference sequence). The DNA for the CDR3 is TGTGCCAGCAGAGGGTCGGCGAACACTGAAGCTTTCTTT. Protein product: CASRGSANTEAFF.

This clone was counted a single time. This chain uses TRBV28 with TRBJ2-1; tentative D call: TRBD2 (7 bases). Germline CDR1 and CDR2: MDHEN and SYDVKM. V was pared by 3 bases and J by 9 bases, with 18 bases between. This CDR3 region has 15 residues. The CDR3 nucleotides read TGTGCCAGCAGTTTGGGGGGGGCTCGTAGATCTGAGCAGTTCTTC. Its protein is CASSLGGARRSEQFF.

The chain has TRBV19 and TRBJ1-1, with 9 nucleotides matching TRBD1. The CDR3 runs 13 residues. The trim removed 6 bases at V and 5 bases at J, leaving 4 bases unmatched. Germline values: CDR1 LNHDA, CDR2 SQIVND (reference sequence). The CDR3 DNA sequence: TGTGCCAGTAGCCCGGGACAGGGAACTGAAGCTTTCTTT. Residues: CASSPGQGTEAFF.

The chain uses TRBV7-9 and TRBJ1-2; D remains ambiguous. This CDR3 comprises 14 residues. Germline V lookup: CDR1 SEHNR, CDR2 FQNEAQ (reference sequence). V dropped 1 base and J dropped 4 bases, with 10 bases sitting between them. This CDR3 is CASSLGEFTYGYTF. In DNA form, the CDR3 reads TGTGCCAGCAGCTTAGGGGAGTTTACCTATGGCTACACCTTC.

This chain links TRBV6-5 with TRBJ1-2; a weak D match, TRBD1 (5 bases). Trimming pared 7 bases from V and 2 bases from J, leaving 11 bases between. This CDR3 is built from 13 residues. Germline values: CDR1 MNHEY, CDR2 SVGAGI. The CDR3 loop is CASMSGRNYGYTF. The CDR3 DNA reads as TGTGCCAGCATGTCAGGGAGGAACTATGGCTACACCTTC.

The J gene is TRBJ1-1, the V gene TRBV6-1; D is possibly TRBD1 (5 bases). V was clipped by 6 bases and J by 5 bases, with 10 bases between them. The CDR3 runs 12 residues. CDR1 and CDR2 from the germline V gene are MNHNS and SASEGT. CDR3: CASRDQGTEAFF. CDR3 nucleotide sequence: TGTGCCAGCAGGGACCAGGGAACTGAAGCTTTCTTT.

The V gene is TRBV30, the J gene TRBJ2-7; D is uncertain. V was trimmed by 0 bases and J by 7 bases, leaving 10 bases between them. Germline V CDR1 and CDR2: GTSNPN, SVGIG (reference sequence). The CDR3 loop spans 12 amino acids. CDR3 in DNA: TGTGCCTGGAGTGTTGGCCGAGGAGAGCAGTACTTC. Translating it yields CAWSVGRGEQYF.

This chain joins TRBV5-1 and TRBJ2-3, with D maybe TRBD2 (5 bases). With 0 bases removed from V and 0 bases from J, the gap between germline ends came to 8 bases. Germline CDR1 reads SGHRS; CDR2 reads YFSETQ. The CDR3 runs 15 residues. Here the CDR3 DNA reads TGCGCCAGCAGCTTGGACGCGGGCAGCACAGATACGCAGTATTTT. Protein sequence: CASSLDAGSTDTQYF.

The V and J genes are TRBV2 and TRBJ2-7; 10 nucleotides match TRBD2. The V gene end was trimmed by 3 bases and the J gene end by 6 bases; junction bases not matched to a gene: 5. The CDR3 spans 14 residues. Germline assignment: CDR1 SNHLY and CDR2 FYNNEI. CDR3 sequence (DNA): TGTGCCAGCAGTGATCCTCTAGCGGGAGTCGAGCAGTACTTC. Encoded protein: CASSDPLAGVEQYF.

The chain carries TRBV6-6 and TRBJ1-2, with 10 bases aligning to TRBD1. V lost 6 bases and J lost 7; bases outside the gene matches: 5. The CDR3 is made up of 13 amino acids. CDR1 is MNHNY, CDR2 SVGAGI, per germline (reference sequence). This chain's CDR3 is CASSTGQGGGYTF. The DNA for the CDR3 is TGTGCCAGCAGCACCGGACAGGGGGGTGGCTACACCTTC.

The V and J genes are TRBV28 and TRBJ2-5; 7 bases match TRBD2. The CDR3 consists of 15 residues. V gave up 5 bases and J gave up 2 bases; unmatched junction bases: 8. Per the germline V gene, CDR1 is MDHEN and CDR2 is SYDVKM. The CDR3 here is CASSTPTSAQETQYF. In nucleotides, the CDR3 is TGTGCCAGCAGTACCCCTACTAGCGCACAAGAGACCCAGTACTTC.

The chain recombines TRBV7-9 with TRBJ2-2; no clear D. Germline-derived CDR1 and CDR2 are SEHNR and FQNEAQ (reference sequence). The ends were cut back, 4 bases at V and 3 bases at J, with 9 bases in the middle. The CDR3 has 14 amino acids. The CDR3 DNA is TGTGCCAGCAGCTCGGGTGTTTACACCGGGGAGCTGTTTTTT. Its translation is CASSSGVYTGELFF. Drawing the rest from reference TRBV7-9 and TRBJ2-2, the complete variable domain is DTGVSQNPRHKITKRGQNVTFRCDPISEHNRLYWYRQTLGQGPEFLTYFQNEAQLEKSRLLSDRFSAERPKGSFSTLEIQRTEQGDSAMYLCASSSGVYTGELFFGEGSRLTVL.

The rearrangement joins TRBV7-9 to TRBJ2-7; 10 bases fit TRBD1. Losses at the gene ends were 2 bases for V and 6 bases for J; bases not matched to a gene: 13. Looked up from germline, CDR1 is SEHNR and CDR2 is FQNEAQ (reference sequence). This CDR3 spans 17 amino acids. The DNA for the CDR3 is TGTGCCAGCAGCTTACCCCTCGACAGGGGGCAAAATGGCGAGCAGTACTTC. As protein: CASSLPLDRGQNGEQYF.

The chain combines TRBV4-1 with TRBJ2-3; TRBD2 aligns across 7 bases. V was clipped by 4 bases and J by 5 bases; unmatched bases: 9. CDR3 size: 15 residues. Looked up from germline, CDR1 is MGHRA and CDR2 is YSYEKL. The CDR3 region has the DNA TGCGCCAGCAGCCCATTGGGGGGGGTAAGAGATACGCAGTATTTT. This gives the protein CASSPLGGVRDTQYF.

The V call is TRBV28, the J call TRBJ1-1; possible D gene TRBD1, 6 bases. Trimming cost V 7 bases and J 6 bases, with 18 bases left between them. CDR1 is MDHEN, CDR2 SYDVKM, per germline. The CDR3 spans 14 residues. The CDR3 protein is CASITAPGASEAFF. The CDR3, as DNA: TGTGCCAGCATTACAGCCCCAGGGGCATCTGAAGCTTTCTTT.

This clone was seen more than once but under ten times. This chain uses TRBV6-5 with TRBJ1-5; TRBD1 agrees at 7 bases. V shed 2 bases, J shed 6 bases, and the junction held 7 bases outside the gene matches. Germline-derived CDR1 and CDR2 are MNHEY and SVGAGI. CDR3 length: 15 residues. DNA for the CDR3: TGTGCCAGCAGTTACGACGACAGGGTGATTCAGCCCCAGCATTTT. Protein sequence: CASSYDDRVIQPQHF.

V gene TRBV10-3 combines with J gene TRBJ2-3; D not resolved. V lost 2 bases and J 1 base, leaving 10 bases between the germline ends. The CDR3 sequence is 15 residues long. Germline values: CDR1 ENHRY, CDR2 SYGVKD. Here the CDR3 reads CAISEAVAGTDTQYF. CDR3 sequence (DNA): TGTGCCATCAGTGAGGCGGTCGCCGGCACAGATACGCAGTATTTT.

The chain employs TRBV27 and TRBJ1-1; no clear D. This CDR3 contains 12 residues. The germline gives CDR1 MNHEY, CDR2 SMNVEV (reference sequence). Trimming took 3 bases from V and 4 from J, leaving 6 bases between them. The CDR3 DNA sequence: TGTGCCAGCAGTTTCCTCGGCACTGAAGCTTTCTTT. This gives the protein CASSFLGTEAFF.

V usage is TRBV2 and J usage is TRBJ1-1; 7 bases line up with TRBD1. CDR1 and CDR2 from the germline V gene are SNHLY and FYNNEI. V lost 4 bases and J lost 8; bases outside the gene matches: 13. The CDR3 covers 15 residues. The CDR3 region has the DNA TGTGCCAGCAGTGTATCAGGGGGTGGTATGGGCGAAGCTTTCTTT. This sequence encodes CASSVSGGGMGEAFF.

The V call is TRBV21-1, the J call TRBJ2-1; the table's D gene call, TRBD1, was not cross checked with the DNA. TRBV21-1 is marked as a pseudogene. This CDR3 has 16 amino acids. CDR3 protein: CASSKEAGATYNEQFF. The CDR3 coding sequence is TGTGCCAGCAGCAAAGAGGCAGGGGCCACCTACAATGAGCAGTTCTTC.